This T cell receptor beta chain was profiled in a study of patients and donors after allogeneic stem cell transplantation (dated by TCRdb to 2020 to 2021). V was cut back by 4 bases and J by 4 bases, leaving a gap of 8 bases between them. The CDR3 sequence holds 13 residues, the cysteine and phenylalanine included. Left in the record is the CDR3 DNA by itself, 39 bases read in frame from the first base. Of note for this clonotype: This receptor's antigen is unknown. One base away there is no much larger clone; base qualities are not given.

The library was generated by RT-PCR. The run used a NextSeq 550. TCRdb reprocessed the public reads (quality trimming at Q25 with fastp, clone calling with MiXCR) and kept in-frame beta chains. Each CDR3 protein appears once, grouped with its most common genes and DNA. For this sample the table gives 98,000 or so distinct CDR3 sequences, of which over 30% were detected only once. The top ten clones comprise around 27% of the sample. This sequence uses TRBV12-3 or TRBV12-4 and TRBJ1-5, and TRBD1 may be the D gene, going by 5 matching bases. Sequenced: blood, either unsorted or a sorted T cell fraction (not recorded which). The receptor was isolated from a human donor who was either an allogeneic HSCT recipient or a stem cell or donor lymphocyte infusion donor (not recorded which). It is not recorded whose cells these are; they may come from a transplant donor. The DNA sequence is given as TGTGCCAGCAGTTACAGGAGAAATCAGCCCCAGCATTTT. Its coded protein is CASSYRRNQPQHF.